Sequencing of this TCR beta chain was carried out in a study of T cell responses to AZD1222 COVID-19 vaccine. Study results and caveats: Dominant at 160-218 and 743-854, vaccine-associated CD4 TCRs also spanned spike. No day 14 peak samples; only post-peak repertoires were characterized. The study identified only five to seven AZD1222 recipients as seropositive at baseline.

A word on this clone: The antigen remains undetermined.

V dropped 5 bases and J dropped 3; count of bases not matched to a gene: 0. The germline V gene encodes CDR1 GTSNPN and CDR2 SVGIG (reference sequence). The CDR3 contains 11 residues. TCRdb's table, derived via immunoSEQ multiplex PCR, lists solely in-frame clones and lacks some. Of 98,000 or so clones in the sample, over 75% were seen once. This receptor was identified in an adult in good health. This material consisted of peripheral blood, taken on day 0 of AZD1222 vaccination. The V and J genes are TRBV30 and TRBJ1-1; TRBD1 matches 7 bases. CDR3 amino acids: CAWDRDTEAFF. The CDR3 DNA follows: TGTGCCTGGGACAGGGACACTGAAGCTTTCTTT.